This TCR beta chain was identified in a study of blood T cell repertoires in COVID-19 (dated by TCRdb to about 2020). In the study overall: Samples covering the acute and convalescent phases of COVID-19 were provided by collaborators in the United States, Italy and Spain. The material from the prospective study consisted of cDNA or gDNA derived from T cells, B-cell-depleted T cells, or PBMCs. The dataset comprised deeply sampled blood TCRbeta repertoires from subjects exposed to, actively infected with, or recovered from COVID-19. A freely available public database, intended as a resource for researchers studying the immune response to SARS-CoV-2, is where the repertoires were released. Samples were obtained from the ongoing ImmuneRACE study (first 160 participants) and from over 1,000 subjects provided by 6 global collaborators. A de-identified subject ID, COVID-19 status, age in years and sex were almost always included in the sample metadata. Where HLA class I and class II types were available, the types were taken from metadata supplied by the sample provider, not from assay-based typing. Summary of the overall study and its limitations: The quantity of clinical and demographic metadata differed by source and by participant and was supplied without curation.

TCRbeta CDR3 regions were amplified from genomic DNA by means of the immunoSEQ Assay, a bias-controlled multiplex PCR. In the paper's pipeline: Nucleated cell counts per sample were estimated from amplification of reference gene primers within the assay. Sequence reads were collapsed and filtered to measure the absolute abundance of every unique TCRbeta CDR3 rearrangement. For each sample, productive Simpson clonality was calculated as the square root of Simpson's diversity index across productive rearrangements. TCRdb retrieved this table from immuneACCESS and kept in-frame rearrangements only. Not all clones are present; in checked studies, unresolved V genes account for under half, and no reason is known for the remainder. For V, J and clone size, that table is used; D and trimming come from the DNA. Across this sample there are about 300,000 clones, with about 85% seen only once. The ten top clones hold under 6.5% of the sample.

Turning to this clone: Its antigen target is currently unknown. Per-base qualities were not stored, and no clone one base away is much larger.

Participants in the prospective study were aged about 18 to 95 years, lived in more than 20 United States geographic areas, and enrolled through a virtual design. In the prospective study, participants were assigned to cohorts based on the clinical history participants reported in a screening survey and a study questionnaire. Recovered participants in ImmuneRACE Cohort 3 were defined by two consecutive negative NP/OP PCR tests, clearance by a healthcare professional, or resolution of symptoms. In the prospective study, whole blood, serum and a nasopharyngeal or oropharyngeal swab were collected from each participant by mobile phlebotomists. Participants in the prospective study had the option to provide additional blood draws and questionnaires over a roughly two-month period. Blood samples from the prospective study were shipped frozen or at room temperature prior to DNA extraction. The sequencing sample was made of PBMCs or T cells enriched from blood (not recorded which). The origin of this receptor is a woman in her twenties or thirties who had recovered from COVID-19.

The sequenced DNA: TGTGCCAGTAGTCATTTTTCCATCTCTGGGGCCAACGTCCTGACTTTC. Protein translation: CASSHFSISGANVLTF. The rearranged chain carries TRBV19 and TRBJ2-6, with the identity of the D gene unclear. V is reduced by 5 bases and J by 0 bases, leaving a spacing of 11 bases between them. From its cysteine to its phenylalanine, the CDR3 spans 16 amino acids. Only the CDR3 DNA stays, 48 bases, in frame from base 1. Via the germline V gene (reference sequence), CDR1 is LNHDA and CDR2 SQIVND.